One T cell receptor beta chain is described in this entry. This entry is derived from a study of T cell changes during pregnancy in multiple sclerosis. This table comes from immunoSEQ multiplex PCR, and its TCRdb copy is limited to in-frame clones, with some not included. This table has about 17,000 clones, 84% appearing once. CDR1 and CDR2 (germline): MNHEY, SVGAGI. Trimming took 4 bases from V and 4 from J, leaving 13 bases between them. The CDR3 spans 14 residues. This TCR was sampled from a female donor in good health, enrolled as a control in a pregnancy study. The rearrangement joins TRBV6-5 to TRBJ1-1; maybe TRBD1 (5 bases). The material was CD8+ T cells from peripheral blood mononuclear cells, obtained in the third trimester of pregnancy. The CDR3 is CASSSQGGSTEAFF. CDR3 in DNA: TGTGCCAGCAGTTCGCAGGGCGGGAGCACTGAAGCTTTCTTT.